This T cell receptor beta chain derives from a study of blood T cell repertoires in COVID-19. Clones were read by immunoSEQ multiplex PCR, and TCRdb kept only the in-frame ones, dropping some. The sample holds some 420,000 clones, 80% to 90% seen once. The CDR3 contains 15 residues. Trimming at V came to 2 bases and at J to 5 bases, leaving 4 bases not matched to a gene. Germline CDR1 and CDR2: SGHAT and FQNNGV. The TCR sequence derives from a young man who had recovered from COVID-19. The chain carries TRBV11-2 and TRBJ2-7, with 12 bases lining up with TRBD2. The sequenced material came from PBMCs or T cells enriched from blood (not recorded which). CDR3 sequence: CASSLLAGGLHEQYF. The CDR3 DNA reads TGTGCCAGCAGCTTACTAGCGGGAGGGCTCCACGAGCAGTACTTC.